The rows below give T cell receptor beta chains drawn from one sample of a study of tissue T cells after allogeneic stem cell transplantation. TCRdb's table, derived via immunoSEQ multiplex PCR, lists solely in-frame clones and lacks some. This table holds 8,000 to 10,000 clones, roughly 60% found once. This specimen was tissue from the jejunum, taken at autopsy. These receptor sequences come from a woman aged 18-50 years with breast cancer. Each CDR3 is given with its conserved first and last residue. Fields, in order: V gene, CDR3 protein.

>TRBV3-1/TRBV3-2
CASSPFRTGELFF
>TRBV30
CAWSHQETSTNEKLFF
>TRBV4-2
CASSQDWGLGSNEQFF
>TRBV19
CASSTSGRYEQYF
>TRBV12-5
CASGLDRGYEQYF
>TRBV19
CASSIGGHEKLFF
>TRBV11-3
CASSLDRDSYNEQFF
>TRBV10-3
CAISDRQGGTEAFF
>TRBV6-5
CASSYSLATNEKLFF
>TRBV18
CASSPQQGGGQPQHF
>TRBV11-3
CASSQTGTGDNEQFF
>TRBV30
CAWSYKGWDNGYTF
>TRBV7-2
CASSFGTGTSGIGEQFF
>TRBV4-2
CASSLRDRDTGELFF
>TRBV7-3
CASSSLPPLGTHNEQFF
>TRBV4-1
CASSHQDRADYGYTF
>TRBV5-1
CASARIDSNYGYTF
>TRBV5-1
CASSLEGRGEQFF
>TRBV9
CASSVGSGGNQETQYF
>TRBV5-1
CASSQGSGGSYNEQFF
>TRBV7-9
CASSPAGGRASEQYF
>TRBV29-1
CSVGGGSGNTIYF
>TRBV6-5
CASMTGETDTQYF
>TRBV5-6
CASSLRLGPGQGALQPQHF
>TRBV7-9
CASSPGRGLASGVETQYF
>TRBV7-2
CASSLARGRGTEAFF
>TRBV5-5
CASSGVGRFNEKLFF
>TRBV7-2
CASSLRGEGSYEQYF
>TRBV6-6
CASWTGNVLTF
>TRBV14
CASSQGSFYGYTF
>TRBV7-3
CASSPSPRTEAYEQYF
>TRBV6-5
CASTRTGPNYGYTF
>TRBV6-1
CASSSVANSPLHF
>TRBV10-3
CAISVGQGFNQPQHF
>TRBV5-1
CASSLVTDSYEQYF
>TRBV3-1/TRBV3-2
CASHREREPTGELFF
>TRBV10-3
CAISTGQGLGQPQHF
>TRBV5-4
CASSLEPGSIYGYTF